The T cell receptor (beta chain) described here comes from a study of shared clonotypes between healthy human individuals. The CDR3 is 15 residues long. Trimming took 4 bases from V and 9 from J; bases not matched to a gene: 8. Germline CDR1 is SGHTA and CDR2 is FQGNSA. Sequencing was performed with immunoSEQ multiplex PCR; in TCRdb, only in-frame clones are kept and a portion is missing. Of millions of clones detected, just over 90% appear once; the ten largest clones hold over 0.12%. The sequence came from a man aged 18-30 years in good health. The sequenced sample consisted of naive CD4+ T cells sorted from blood. Regarding subset: CD45RA+ positively selected. This chain joins TRBV7-2 and TRBJ1-6; 8 bases match TRBD1. DNA of the CDR3: TGTGCCAGCAGCTCTGGACAGGGAGGAGGTTCACCCCTCCACTTT. Residues: CASSSGQGGGSPLHF.